This section outlines one TCR beta chain sequence together with its context. Other DNA sequences in this sample translate to the same CDR3. This record comes from a study of blood T cell repertoires in COVID-19. Overall study: PBMCs, B-cell-depleted T cells, or T cells provided the cDNA or gDNA that made up the material.

Clinical history as reported by participants underpinned cohort assignment. Two consecutive negative NP/OP PCR tests, clearance, or resolved symptoms defined Cohort 3 recovery. Original processing notes: For nucleated cells, counts were estimated from reference gene primer amplification. Libraries were prepared by immunoSEQ multiplex PCR; TCRdb keeps only in-frame clonotypes and omits some of them. For V, J and clone size, that table is used; D and trimming come from the DNA. The data hold over 250,000 clones, with around 87% observed a single time. Germline loops: CDR1 MNHEY, CDR2 SVGAGI. CDR3 size: 14 residues. V trimming: 4 bases; J trimming: 5 bases; junction bases outside the gene matches: 5.

The V call is TRBV6-5, the J call TRBJ1-2, with 9 bases identical to TRBD1. The sequence derives from a woman aged 25 to 45 who had recovered from COVID-19. Material for sequencing was PBMCs or T cells enriched from blood (not recorded which). The CDR3 bases are TGTGCCAGCAGTTTAACAGGGGGCGTTTATGGCTACACCTTC. Amino acid sequence: CASSLTGGVYGYTF.